This entry is about one TCR beta chain. With 2 bases clipped from V and 8 bases from J, the junction kept 8 bases outside the gene matches. The CDR3 spans 15 residues. Per germline, CDR1 MNHEY and CDR2 SVGAGI. The data belong to a study of control samples from healthy donors and cancer patients. Profiled with immunoSEQ multiplex PCR; TCRdb holds only in-frame clones, not every one. The table has more than 95,000 clones, about nine tenths seen once. Sequenced material: blood. The rearrangement uses TRBV6-5 and TRBJ2-1; 8 bases match TRBD1. The sequence derives from a man in his forties in good health. CDR3 sequence (DNA): TGTGCCAGCAGTTACCAGGGACAGGTTGGCGATGAGCAGTTCTTC. Translating gives CASSYQGQVGDEQFF.